This record looks at one TCR delta chain sequence and its context. It lacks a known antigen. Per-base quality was not reported, and no clone a single base away is much larger than it. The CDR3 goes from the cysteine to the phenylalanine over 17 residues. Here the CDR3 DNA is all that survives: 51 bases in frame from base 1. V is cut by 0 bases and J by 1 base, and the space between the germline ends is 15 bases. The germline V gene encodes CDR1 TSWWSYY and CDR2 QGS. This sample was taken from a study of DNA immune sequencing with unique molecular identifiers (dated by TCRdb to about 2020). Describing the broader study: Immunomagnetic cell separation was used to enrich gammadelta T cells from buffy coats, and the genomic DNA of the enriched gammadelta T cells was sequenced. To compare enriched and non-enriched samples, roughly 0.1 ug of enriched gammadelta T-cell DNA and 1 ug of non-enriched PBMC DNA were sequenced. Donors were healthy individuals, with under eleven donors profiled from sorted peripheral blood gammadelta T cells. The method was checked using synthetic reference molecules and blood samples from healthy people. An ultrasensitive DNA-based TRD repertoire sequencing method using PCR-introduced unique molecular identifiers was developed and validated in the study. Fluorescence-activated cell sorting was used to enrich gammadelta T cells from the PBMC of 10 healthy people.

The library was generated by multiplex PCR. A 32-plex assay, with primers for all 8 TRDV and 4 TRDJ genes spanning the CDR3, was used to amplify the genomic DNA. During roughly 3 cycles of barcoding PCR, a 12-nucleotide UMI was attached, and a second PCR using Illumina adapter primers followed. AMPure XP beads were used to purify the libraries, whose quality was checked on a Fragment Analyzer using the HS NGS Fragment kit. An Illumina MiniSeq mid-output kit with approximately 21% PhiX and 150 cycles of paired-end reads was used for sequencing. The paper's data handling went like this. MIGEC version 1.2.9 was used to process reads, grouping reads by UMI and building error-corrected consensus sequences. Post-processing used modified VDJtools version 1.2.1 scripts and the tcR R package. TCRdb recomputed clones from the public reads with CATT; identical DNA rows were then combined. It is TCRdb's table, rather than the study itself, that gives the V and J calls and clone size. The sample records some 2,000 delta-chain clones, about 18% of which are singletons. Around 29% of the sample is in the top ten clones.

General conclusions and limits of the study: TRDV2 paired with TRDJ1 was the most common TRD rearrangement among clonotypes in healthy donors. The primer-based approach cannot detect novel TRD sequences that are not targeted by the primers. Healthy donors differed in TRD repertoire diversity, and several donors were highly oligoclonal, meaning the top 5 clonotypes made up more than half of productive molecules.

The clonotype originates from a human donor in good health. The sequencing sample was made of gamma-delta T cells from PBMCs. This sequence uses TRDV1 and TRDJ1; the D gene cannot be resolved reliably. The encoded CDR3 is CALGELCLSLGTDKLIF. The DNA reads TGTGCTCTTGGGGAACTTTGTCTCAGTCTCGGCACCGATAAACTCATCTTT.